The 10 T cell receptor beta chains below all came from one sample that was sequenced in a study of radiation and T cells in renal cell carcinoma. The repertoire was sequenced with immunoSEQ multiplex PCR; TCRdb's copy has only in-frame clones and lacks some. Altogether some 97,000 clones are present, more than 65% being singletons, with the ten largest covering around 7.9%. Noted time point: blood 4 weeks post-SBRT, at nephrectomy. This sample's treatment: 15 Gy SBRT to primary tumor, nephrectomy 4 weeks later. The material was blood, obtained from a patient whose treatment included radiotherapy and nephrectomy. The receptors originated from a man between 60 and 70 years old with renal cell carcinoma.

This clone was detected only once. V is TRBV7-9 and J is TRBJ2-7; no firm D call. CDR1 is SEHNR, CDR2 FQNEAQ, per germline (reference sequence). This CDR3 spans 13 amino acids. V lost 0 bases and J 2 bases, leaving 5 bases between the germline ends. The CDR3 region has the DNA TGTGCCAGCAGCTTAGCAAGCCCCTACGAGCAGTACTTC. This codes for CASSLASPYEQYF. The full variable domain, completed using reference TRBV7-9 and TRBJ2-7, is DTGVSQNPRHKITKRGQNVTFRCDPISEHNRLYWYRQTLGQGPEFLTYFQNEAQLEKSRLLSDRFSAERPKGSFSTLEIQRTEQGDSAMYLCASSLASPYEQYFGPGTRLTVT.

The chain is built from TRBV19 and TRBJ2-1; 8 bases are a match to TRBD1. Losses at the gene ends were 3 bases for V and 5 bases for J; bases not matched to a gene: 15. This CDR3 comprises 18 residues. CDR1 LNHDA and CDR2 SQIVND come from the germline V gene (reference sequence). The CDR3 bases are TGTGCCAGTAGTATGCGGCAGGGGGCGTTTGAGCGAAACAATGAGCAGTTCTTC. Translated, it gives CASSMRQGAFERNNEQFF.

The CDR3 loop is CASSEDRGTYNEQFF. The CDR3 DNA is TGTGCCAGCAGTGAGGACAGGGGGACCTACAATGAGCAGTTCTTC. This sequence joins TRBV6-1 and TRBJ2-1; 10 bases are shared with TRBD1. Trimming cost V 3 bases and J 2 bases; bases outside gene matches: 1. Germline CDR1 reads MNHNS; CDR2 reads SASEGT. CDR3 length: 15 residues.

This clone occurred once. The chain recombines TRBV28 with TRBJ2-7, with D perhaps TRBD2 (6 bases). CDR1 and CDR2 (germline): MDHEN, SYDVKM. The V end lost 2 bases, the J end lost 4 bases, and 12 bases lay between the germline ends. There are 14 residues in the CDR3. The CDR3 is CASSLRRGGYEQYF. In DNA form, the CDR3 reads TGTGCCAGCAGTTTAAGGAGGGGTGGGTACGAGCAGTACTTC. Drawing the rest from reference TRBV28 and TRBJ2-7, the complete variable domain is DVKVTQSSRYLVKRTGEKVFLECVQDMDHENMFWYRQDPGLGLRLIYFSYDVKMKEKGDIPEGYSVSREKKERFSLILESASTNQTSMYLCASSLRRGGYEQYFGPGTRLTVT.

The gene calls are TRBV30 and TRBJ2-5; the D is unclear. V shed 4 bases and J shed 0 bases, with 9 bases lying between them. The CDR3 has 13 amino acids. Germline assignment: CDR1 GTSNPN and CDR2 SVGIG (reference sequence). CDR3 loop: CAWTRRYQETQYF. In nucleotides, the CDR3 is TGTGCCTGGACCAGACGGTACCAAGAGACCCAGTACTTC.

The chain couples TRBV28 to TRBJ2-7; the D is unclear. Germline V gives CDR1 MDHEN, CDR2 SYDVKM. The CDR3 is 17 amino acids. V was shortened by 2 bases and J by 0 bases, with 17 bases between the two germline ends. The CDR3 region has the DNA TGTGCCAGCAGTTTAGCCCTTCACGGCCTTAGCTCCTACGAGCAGTACTTC. Translated, it gives CASSLALHGLSSYEQYF.

CDR3 DNA sequence: TGTGCCAGCAGCCAGAGGGCCCTTGGGACCCACTTCTACGAGCAGTACTTC. This gives the protein CASSQRALGTHFYEQYF. The chain employs TRBV14 and TRBJ2-7; TRBD1 or TRBD2 may be the D gene (5 bases each). V shed 3 bases and J shed 3 bases, with 21 bases lying between them. This CDR3 has 17 amino acids. Germline lookup yields CDR1 SGHDN and CDR2 FVKESK.

The chain uses TRBV6-1 and TRBJ2-3; tentative D call: TRBD2 (6 bases). Per germline, CDR1 MNHNS and CDR2 SASEGT. V dropped 0 bases and J dropped 7 bases, with 14 bases sitting between them. The CDR3 sequence is 15 residues long. In nucleotides, the CDR3 is TGTGCCAGCAGTGAAGCCCCAGCGGGCTCATATACGCAGTATTTT. Its translation: CASSEAPAGSYTQYF.

J is TRBJ2-2 and V is TRBV9; D not certain. V lost 0 bases to trimming and J lost 5 bases, with 8 bases between them. Per germline, CDR1 SGDLS and CDR2 YYNGEE. This CDR3 comprises 14 residues. The CDR3 reads CASSVARVTGELFF. CDR3 bases: TGTGCCAGCAGCGTAGCTAGGGTAACCGGGGAGCTGTTTTTT.

This sequence joins TRBV5-1 and TRBJ1-4, with a tentative D call TRBD1 (6 bases). V lost 2 bases, J lost 3 bases, and 8 bases lay in between. The CDR3 length is 14 residues. Germline CDR1 is SGHRS and CDR2 is YFSETQ. The CDR3 nucleotides read TGCGCCAGCAGCTTACAGGGCGCTAATGAAAAACTGTTTTTT. It specifies CASSLQGANEKLFF.